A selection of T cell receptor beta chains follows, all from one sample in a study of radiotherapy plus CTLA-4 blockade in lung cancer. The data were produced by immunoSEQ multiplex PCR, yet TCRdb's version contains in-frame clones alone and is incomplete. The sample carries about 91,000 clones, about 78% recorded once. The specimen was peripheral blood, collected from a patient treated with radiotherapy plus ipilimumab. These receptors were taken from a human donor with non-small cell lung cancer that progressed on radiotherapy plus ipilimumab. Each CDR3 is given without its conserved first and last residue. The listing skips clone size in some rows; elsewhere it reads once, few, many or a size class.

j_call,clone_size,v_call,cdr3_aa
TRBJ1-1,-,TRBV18,ASSLSPNRDTEAF
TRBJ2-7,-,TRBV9,ASSVGRARTGEQY
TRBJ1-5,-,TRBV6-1,ASSESRLVNQPQH
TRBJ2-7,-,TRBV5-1,ASSQIGHSYEQY
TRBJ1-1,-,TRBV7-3,ASSRGQGRHTEAF
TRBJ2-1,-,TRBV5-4,ASRDRAGSSYNEQF
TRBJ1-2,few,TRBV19,ASSISAGAIYGYT
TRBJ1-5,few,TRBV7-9,ASSPTGNQPQH
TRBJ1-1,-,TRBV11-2,ASSSQGPNTEAF
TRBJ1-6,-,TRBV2,ASSDEMNSPLH
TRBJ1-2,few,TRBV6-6,ASSYETPGTYGYT
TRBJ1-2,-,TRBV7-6,ASSPGRGGYGYT
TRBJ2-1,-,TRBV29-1,SVEPSGVINEQF
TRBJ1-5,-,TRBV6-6,ASTSERGNQPQH
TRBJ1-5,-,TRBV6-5,ASRRDVGGNQPQH
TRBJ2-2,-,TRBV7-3,ASSSGQTNTGELF
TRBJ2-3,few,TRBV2,ASSEAASAGEDTQY
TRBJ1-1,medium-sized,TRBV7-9,ASSLTPAEAF
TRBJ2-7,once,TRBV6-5,ASRETTYEQY
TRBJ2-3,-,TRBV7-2,ASSSTTGVGTQY
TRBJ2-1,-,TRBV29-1,SVQTSGGGNEQF
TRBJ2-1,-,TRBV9,ASSVGEGPSNEQF
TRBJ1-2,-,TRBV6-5,ASSTGGPYGYT
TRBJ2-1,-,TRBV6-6,ASSRGGGNEQF
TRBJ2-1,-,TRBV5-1,ASSPTSGSMNEQF
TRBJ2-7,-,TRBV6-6,ASSMYDREIYEQY
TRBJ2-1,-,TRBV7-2,ASSLLDNYNEQF
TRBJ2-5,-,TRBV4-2,ASSPGTRGETQY
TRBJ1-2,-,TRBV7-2,ASSRDRNYGYT
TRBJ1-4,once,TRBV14,ASSRSYNEKLF
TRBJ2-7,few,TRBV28,ASSSLTQGVYEQY
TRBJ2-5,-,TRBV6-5,ASSYSKASRETQY
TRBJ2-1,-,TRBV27,ASSHGQGRVIGEQF
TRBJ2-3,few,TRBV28,ASSSPLAGEEADTQY
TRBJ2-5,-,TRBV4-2,ASSQGGASGETQY
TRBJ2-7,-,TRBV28,ASSQTRRGEQY
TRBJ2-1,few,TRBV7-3,ASSLNSAGTSEQF
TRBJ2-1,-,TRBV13,ASYARTSGSGEQF
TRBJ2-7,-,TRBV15,ATGRGGPSYEQY
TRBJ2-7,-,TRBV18,ASSPGLNGYEQY
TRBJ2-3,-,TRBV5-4,ASSIGQGTDTQY
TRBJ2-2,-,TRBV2,ASKRDRNTGELF
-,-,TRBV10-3,AISARTSGSYEQY
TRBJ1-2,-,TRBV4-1,ASSQERGMAYGYT
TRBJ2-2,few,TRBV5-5,ASSFRTGTVERAGELF
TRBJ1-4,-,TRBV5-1,ASSPERGRNEKLF
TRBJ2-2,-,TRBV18,ASSPPGVHPGELF
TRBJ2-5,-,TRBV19,ASLYGPALTPQETQY
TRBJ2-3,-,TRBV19,ASLGTSGYTDTQY
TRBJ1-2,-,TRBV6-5,ASSLKDYGYT
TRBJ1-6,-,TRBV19,ASSDQGYNSPLH
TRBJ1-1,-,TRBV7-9,ASSSGGVNTEAF
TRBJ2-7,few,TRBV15,ATSRDRGVYEQY
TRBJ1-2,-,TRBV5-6,ASSAGTGGYGYT
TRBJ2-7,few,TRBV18,ASSPRTGTYEQY
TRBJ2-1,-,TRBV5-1,ASSLAGSSGGLEQF
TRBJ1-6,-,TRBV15,ATSSATYLDRDRGNSPLH
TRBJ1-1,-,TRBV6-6,ASSYSGAANTEAF
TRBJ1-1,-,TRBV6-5,ASSYSRGGLEAF